One sample yielded the 26 T cell receptor beta chains listed below, sequenced in a study of cytomegalovirus exposure and HLA in healthy donors. PCR was performed using 60 Vbeta and 13 Jbeta primers. The protocol was immunoSEQ multiplex PCR, while the TCRdb copy is restricted to in-frame clones and leaves out a portion. The sample records 100,000 to 150,000 clones, more than 65% being singletons. The sequencing input was PBMCs. All receptors come from a male donor in good health and CMV-seropositive.

The chain recombines TRBV7-2 with TRBJ1-6; TRBD1 matches 9 bases. Germline CDR1 reads SGHTA; CDR2 reads FQGNSA. The CDR3 contains 14 residues. Trimming removed 5 bases from V and 8 bases from J; junction bases left unmatched: 4. CDR3 coding DNA: TGTGCCAGCAGCCTGGACAGGGGCGATTCACCCCTCCACTTT. Its protein is CASSLDRGDSPLHF.

This clone was recorded a few times. The V and J genes are TRBV7-7 and TRBJ1-2; TRBD1 matches 7 bases. This CDR3 spans 15 amino acids. With V trimmed by 5 bases and J by 7 bases, 13 bases remained unmatched. The V gene's germline CDR1 is SSHAT and CDR2 FNYEAQ (reference sequence). CDR3 sequence (DNA): TGTGCCAGCAGCGCCGAACAGGGGCGCTTCCGTGGCTACACCTTC. Its translation: CASSAEQGRFRGYTF.

To note about this clone: Other DNA variants within this sample encode the same CDR3. CDR3 coding DNA: TGTGCCAGCAGCTTAGTTAGGGCCTTCGACAGGGGTGGCTCACCCCTCCACTTT. This encodes CASSLVRAFDRGGSPLHF. J is TRBJ1-6 and V is TRBV7-6, with TRBD1 matching 8 bases. Germline values: CDR1 SGHVS, CDR2 FNYEAQ. The CDR3 loop spans 18 amino acids. The V segment lost 1 base and the J segment 10 bases; nucleotides outside the gene matches: 15.

The chain couples TRBV19 to TRBJ1-3; no firm D call. Trimming shortened V by 6 bases and J by 0 bases, and 15 bases separated the two germline ends. Germline CDR1 LNHDA, CDR2 SQIVND (reference sequence). This CDR3 has 16 amino acids. The CDR3 coding sequence is TGTGCCAGTAGCAAGGGCCGAGGGAGCTCTGGAAACACCATATATTTT. This codes for CASSKGRGSSGNTIYF.

This clone has more than one count but fewer than ten. V is TRBV19 and J is TRBJ1-3, with D tentatively TRBD1 (6 bases). The V end lost 4 bases, the J end lost 0 bases, and 13 bases lay between the germline ends. Per germline, CDR1 LNHDA and CDR2 SQIVND (reference sequence). This CDR3 comprises 16 residues. CDR3: CASSKARQVSGNTIYF. The CDR3 DNA reads as TGTGCCAGTAGTAAGGCCAGACAGGTCTCTGGAAACACCATATATTTT. Combining the CDR3 with reference TRBV19 and TRBJ1-3 gives the whole variable domain DGGITQSPKYLFRKEGQNVTLSCEQNLNHDAMYWYRQDPGQGLRLIYYSQIVNDFQKGDIAEGYSVSREKKESFPLTVTSAQKNPTAFYLCASSKARQVSGNTIYFGEGSWLTVV.

The CDR3 nucleotides are TGTGCCACCAGCCCGACAGGCGAGGCCAACGTCCTGACTTTC. As protein: CATSPTGEANVLTF. V gene TRBV15 combines with J gene TRBJ2-6; TRBD1 might be the D (6 bases). The germline gives CDR1 LNHNV, CDR2 YYDKDF (reference sequence). Trimming took 5 bases from V and 6 from J, leaving 11 bases between them. The CDR3 is made up of 14 amino acids.

The chain employs TRBV27 and TRBJ2-1, with 10 bases identical to TRBD1. Losses at the gene ends were 5 bases for V and 7 bases for J; bases not matched to a gene: 11. The CDR3 spans 16 residues. CDR1 is MNHEY and CDR2 is SMNVEV in the germline V gene (reference sequence). The CDR3 spells CASSPLVTGGRNEQFF. The DNA for the CDR3 is TGTGCCAGCAGTCCCTTAGTGACAGGGGGCAGGAATGAGCAGTTCTTC.

The genes are TRBV7-8 and TRBJ1-5; TRBD1 matches at 9 bases. Germline V gives CDR1 SGHVS, CDR2 FQNEAQ. This CDR3 spans 12 amino acids. Losses at the gene ends were 4 bases for V and 12 bases for J; bases not matched to a gene: 4. The CDR3 nucleotides read TGTGCCAGCAGCTCGGGACAGGGTGTCCAGCATTTT. The encoded protein is CASSSGQGVQHF. Variable domain in full (rest from reference TRBV7-8 and TRBJ1-5): GAGVSQSPRYKVAKRGQDVALRCDPISGHVSLFWYQQALGQGPEFLTYFQNEAQLDKSGLPSDRFFAERPEGSVSTLKIQRTQQEDSAVYLCASSSGQGVQHFGDGTRLSIL.

As concerns this clone: This same CDR3 is encoded by further DNA sequences in the sample. CDR3 nucleotide sequence: TGCGCCAGCAGCTTGGGGCGGACAGGGAACACTGAAGCTTTCTTT. Encoded protein: CASSLGRTGNTEAFF. The chain uses TRBV5-1 and TRBJ1-1; 7 bases are a match to TRBD1. In germline, CDR1 is SGHRS, CDR2 YFSETQ. The CDR3 covers 15 residues. V was pared by 0 bases and J by 1 base, with 3 bases of the junction left unmatched.

This sequence joins TRBV19 and TRBJ1-5; D is perhaps TRBD1 (6 bases). The CDR3 totals 14 residues. Trimming left V 8 bases short and J 0 bases short, with 11 bases between. The germline gives CDR1 LNHDA, CDR2 SQIVND (reference sequence). The CDR3 here is CASAQGYSNQPQHF. The CDR3 bases are TGTGCCAGTGCTCAGGGGTATAGCAATCAGCCCCAGCATTTT.

This clone has only a few counts. V usage is TRBV7-2 and J usage is TRBJ1-5; TRBD1 might be the D (5 bases). Germline V gene sequence: CDR1 SGHTA, CDR2 FQGNSA. V was shortened by 5 bases and J by 7 bases, with 9 bases between the two germline ends. The CDR3 length is 12 residues. DNA of the CDR3: TGTGCCAGCAGCGACAGCCTCCAGCCCCAGCATTTT. It specifies CASSDSLQPQHF.

About this clone: Distinct nucleotide sequences in the sample also encode this CDR3. V is TRBV5-4 and J is TRBJ2-3; tentative D call: TRBD1 (6 bases). Trimming took 2 bases from V and 4 from J, leaving 14 bases between them. CDR1 is SGHNT and CDR2 is YYREEE in the germline V gene (reference sequence). The CDR3 totals 15 residues. The CDR3 nucleotides are TGTGCCAGCAGCTTAGGGACACCAAAGTCAGATACGCAGTATTTT. It is translated as CASSLGTPKSDTQYF.

This chain connects TRBV5-4 to TRBJ2-7; 7 positions match TRBD2. V shed 2 bases, J shed 2 bases, and the junction held 1 base outside the gene matches. Germline assignment: CDR1 SGHNT and CDR2 YYREEE (reference sequence). The CDR3 runs to 13 residues. The CDR3 region is CASSFAGAYEQYF. CDR3 in DNA: TGTGCCAGCAGCTTCGCGGGGGCCTACGAGCAGTACTTC.

The V and J genes are TRBV27 and TRBJ1-5, with 10 bases lining up with TRBD1. The CDR3 length is 15 residues. From germline, CDR1 is MNHEY and CDR2 SMNVEV (reference sequence). V shed 5 bases, J shed 5 bases, and the junction held 6 bases outside the gene matches. The CDR3 spells CASSPGTGAHQPQHF. CDR3 sequence (DNA): TGTGCCAGCAGTCCCGGGACAGGGGCCCATCAGCCCCAGCATTTT.

The J gene is TRBJ1-2, the V gene TRBV2, with 7 bases identical to TRBD1. CDR1 SNHLY and CDR2 FYNNEI come from the germline V gene. The CDR3 is made up of 14 amino acids. V shed 2 bases and J 5 bases; nucleotides not matched to a gene: 5. CDR3 bases: TGTGCCAGCAGTGAACCGACAGGGCCATATGGCTACACCTTC. Protein sequence: CASSEPTGPYGYTF.

The rearrangement uses TRBV5-1 and TRBJ1-4; 7 bases line up with TRBD1. V gave up 3 bases and J gave up 7 bases; unmatched junction bases: 6. Germline values: CDR1 SGHRS, CDR2 YFSETQ. The CDR3 covers 14 residues. As DNA, the CDR3 is TGCGCCAGCAGCTGGGGGGCAGGGGGTGAAAAACTGTTTTTT. It codes for CASSWGAGGEKLFF. The full variable domain, its missing parts supplied by reference TRBV5-1 and TRBJ1-4, is KAGVTQTPRYLIKTRGQQVTLSCSPISGHRSVSWYQQTPGQGLQFLFEYFSETQRNKGNFPGRFSGRQFSNSRSEMNVSTLELGDSALYLCASSWGAGGEKLFFGSGTQLSVL.

The V call is TRBV19, the J call TRBJ1-2; D gene ambiguous. CDR1 and CDR2 from the germline V gene are LNHDA and SQIVND (reference sequence). The CDR3 extends over 13 amino acids. V lost 3 bases and J 6 bases, leaving 11 bases between the germline ends. In DNA, the CDR3 is TGTGCCAGTAGTATGGAGCAGTTGCATGGCTACACCTTC. Translating it yields CASSMEQLHGYTF.

This clone was found a few times. V usage is TRBV2 and J usage is TRBJ1-2, with D possibly being TRBD1 (6 bases). Germline V gene sequence: CDR1 SNHLY, CDR2 FYNNEI. Between the trimmed V and J ends, which lost 6 bases and 6 bases, there was a span of 11 bases. The CDR3 is 12 residues long. This CDR3 reads CASRPGEHGYTF. Written as DNA, the CDR3 is TGTGCCAGCAGGCCAGGGGAACATGGCTACACCTTC. The full variable domain, completed using reference TRBV2 and TRBJ1-2, is EPEVTQTPSHQVTQMGQEVILRCVPISNHLYFYWYRQILGQKVEFLVSFYNNEISEKSEIFDDQFSVERPDGSNFTLKIRSTKLEDSAMYFCASRPGEHGYTFGSGTRLTVV.

This chain uses TRBV29-1 with TRBJ2-1; 9 bases are shared with TRBD2. Germline CDR1 is SQVTM and CDR2 is ANQGSEA. The CDR3 is 17 amino acids. The ends lost 6 bases at V and 4 bases at J; junction bases unmatched: 16. DNA for the CDR3: TGCAGCGTCTCCCACGGGGCGGGAGGGTCTCTATACAATGAGCAGTTCTTC. Its protein is CSVSHGAGGSLYNEQFF.

The V call is TRBV28, the J call TRBJ2-7; possible D gene TRBD2, 5 bases. This CDR3 comprises 14 residues. Germline CDR1 reads MDHEN; CDR2 reads SYDVKM. V was cut by 6 bases and J by 3 bases, with 15 bases left in between. The CDR3 here is CASRRRRRGYEQYF. In DNA form, the CDR3 reads TGTGCCAGCAGGCGCCGCCGACGGGGCTACGAGCAGTACTTC.

This rearrangement joins TRBV18 to TRBJ1-1, with 9 positions matching TRBD1. The CDR3 has 14 amino acids. The germline V gene has CDR1 KGHSH and CDR2 LQKENI. The trim removed 7 bases at V and 4 bases at J, leaving 7 bases unmatched. The chain's CDR3 is CASLIGQGSTEAFF. The CDR3 bases are TGTGCCAGCTTGATCGGACAGGGGAGCACTGAAGCTTTCTTT.

This chain's CDR3 is CASSRSSGGDTQYF. The CDR3 DNA reads as TGTGCCAGTAGTCGGTCTAGCGGGGGAGATACGCAGTATTTT. V and J are TRBV19 and TRBJ2-3; the match to TRBD2 covers 10 bases. Per germline, CDR1 LNHDA and CDR2 SQIVND (reference sequence). This CDR3 contains 14 residues. V shed 5 bases and J 5 bases; nucleotides not matched to a gene: 4. The full variable domain, completed using reference TRBV19 and TRBJ2-3, is DGGITQSPKYLFRKEGQNVTLSCEQNLNHDAMYWYRQDPGQGLRLIYYSQIVNDFQKGDIAEGYSVSREKKESFPLTVTSAQKNPTAFYLCASSRSSGGDTQYFGPGTRLTVL.

The chain combines TRBV7-9 with TRBJ1-4; D ambiguous. V dropped 1 base and J dropped 7 bases, with 13 bases sitting between them. The CDR3 is 15 residues long. Germline V CDR1 and CDR2: SEHNR, FQNEAQ (reference sequence). The CDR3 sequence: CASSLEGGRLEKLFF. Here the CDR3 DNA reads TGTGCCAGCAGCTTAGAAGGAGGTCGGCTTGAAAAACTGTTTTTT. Full variable domain (remainder filled in from reference TRBV7-9 and TRBJ1-4): DTGVSQNPRHKITKRGQNVTFRCDPISEHNRLYWYRQTLGQGPEFLTYFQNEAQLEKSRLLSDRFSAERPKGSFSTLEIQRTEQGDSAMYLCASSLEGGRLEKLFFGSGTQLSVL.

The chain has TRBV6-5 and TRBJ1-2; D call uncertain. The CDR3 is made up of 12 amino acids. Germline CDR1 is MNHEY and CDR2 is SVGAGI. The V and J ends lost 6 bases and 8 bases respectively, with 13 bases between them. CDR3 sequence reads: CASRWEAGGYTF. CDR3 DNA sequence: TGTGCCAGCAGGTGGGAGGCCGGGGGCTACACCTTC.

The chain recombines TRBV2 with TRBJ2-2, with 12 bases lining up with TRBD2. The CDR3 extends over 15 amino acids. V shed 6 bases, J shed 4 bases, and the junction held 3 bases outside the gene matches. CDR1 SNHLY and CDR2 FYNNEI come from the germline V gene. Here the CDR3 reads CASSGLAGLTGELFF. CDR3 in DNA: TGTGCCAGCAGCGGACTAGCGGGACTCACCGGGGAGCTGTTTTTT.

This chain links TRBV7-9 with TRBJ1-1; weak D call: TRBD1 (6 bases). V was pared by 2 bases and J by 6 bases, with 13 bases between. The CDR3 is 14 residues long. Germline assignment: CDR1 SEHNR and CDR2 FQNEAQ (reference sequence). The CDR3 DNA reads TGTGCCAGCAGCTTACAGGGGATGGTGGCTGAAGCTTTCTTT. Encoded protein: CASSLQGMVAEAFF.